The 23 T cell receptor beta chains presented below share a single source sample, sequenced in a study of tumor-infiltrating lymphocytes in primary liver carcinoma. TCR beta cDNA came from about 0.55 ug total RNA, primed with a constant-region primer. Amplification in three nested multiplex PCR rounds with slightly modified ARM-PCR gave rise to TCR beta libraries. Use of TRBV1-TRBV30 forward primers with a C-beta reverse primer characterized the first two PCR rounds, which lasted about 9 cycles each. Via MiXCR, TCRdb re-called the multiplex PCR reads, giving one row per CDR3 protein. The sample yields around 170,000 distinct CDR3 sequences, roughly 60% seen once. Both blood RNA, taken from unsorted whole blood, and germline DNA were extracted. The sequenced sample was peripheral blood. These receptors all stem from a man between 40 and 49 years old with primary liver carcinoma and hepatitis B virus infection.

CDR3 residues: CSWGRSYEQYF. CDR3 nucleotides: TGCAGTTGGGGGCGTTCCTACGAGCAGTACTTC. V and J are TRBV20-1 and TRBJ2-7; a weak D match, TRBD1 (6 bases). This CDR3 has 11 residues. Germline loops: CDR1 DFQATT, CDR2 SNEGSKA (reference sequence). The V end lost 8 bases, the J end lost 1 base, and 9 bases lay between the germline ends.

Comment on this clonotype: A read error may be the cause here, since a much bigger clone is one base away. J is TRBJ2-3 and V is TRBV6-1; D not resolved. Germline V gene lookup returns CDR1 MNHNS and CDR2 SASEGT. The CDR3 loop spans 12 amino acids. In DNA, the CDR3 is TGTGCCACCCAACATGTGGCAGATATGCAGTATTTT. Residues: CATQHVADMQYF.

This chain uses TRBV4-1 with TRBJ2-7, with 8 positions matching TRBD1. The V gene's germline CDR1 is MGHRA and CDR2 YSYEKL. Trimming cost V 0 bases and J 6 bases; bases outside gene matches: 10. The CDR3 has 16 residues. The chain's CDR3 is CASSQDPGSGGGEQYF. CDR3 in DNA: TGCGCCAGCAGCCAAGATCCAGGATCAGGGGGCGGCGAGCAGTACTTC.

The J gene is TRBJ2-2, the V gene TRBV18; TRBD1 is a possible D gene (5 bases). The CDR3 is 18 amino acids. Looked up from germline, CDR1 is KGHSH and CDR2 is LQKENI. The V end lost 7 bases, the J end lost 4 bases, and 25 bases lay between the germline ends. The CDR3 bases are TGTGCCAGCTTATCTGACTTTGGGGCAAAATTGTCCACCGGGGAGCTGTTTTTT. Protein sequence: CASLSDFGAKLSTGELFF.

The table lists this clonotype with many counts. This chain joins TRBV11-2 and TRBJ2-5; D possibly uses TRBD1 or TRBD2 (6 bases each). Germline V gene sequence: CDR1 SGHAT, CDR2 FQNNGV. V was shortened by 5 bases and J by 5 bases, with 15 bases between the two germline ends. The CDR3 extends over 14 amino acids. The DNA for the CDR3 is TGTGCCAGCAGCGATCCGGGGGCTAAGGAGACCCAGTACTTC. Its protein product is CASSDPGAKETQYF.

This clonotype was found many times. The rearrangement links TRBV29-1 to TRBJ2-4; TRBD1 agrees at 10 bases. This CDR3 is built from 13 residues. With V trimmed by 3 bases and J by 8 bases, 4 bases remained unmatched. Germline CDR1 reads SQVTM; CDR2 reads ANQGSEA. The CDR3 here is CSVEGQGMDIQYF. In nucleotides, the CDR3 is TGCAGCGTTGAGGGACAGGGGATGGACATTCAGTACTTC.

The table lists this clonotype with a few counts. A read error is possible here, since a much larger clone lies one base away. This sequence joins TRBV12-5 and TRBJ2-3; D is ambiguous. The CDR3 totals 11 residues. Germline-derived CDR1 and CDR2 are LGHNT and FRNRAP. V was trimmed by 1 base and J by 6 bases, leaving 2 bases between them. The CDR3 region has the DNA TGTGCTAGTGGTTTGGGCGATACGCAGTATTTT. It translates to CASGLGDTQYF. Complete variable domain (other parts from reference TRBV12-5 and TRBJ2-3): DARVTQTPRHKVTEMGQEVTMRCQPILGHNTVFWYRQTMMQGLELLAYFRNRAPLDDSGMPKDRFSAEMPDATLATLKIQPSEPRDSAVYFCASGLGDTQYFGPGTRLTVL.

In its sample, this clonotype was seen many times. The J gene is TRBJ2-1, the V gene TRBV11-2; maybe TRBD1 (5 bases). CDR1 and CDR2 (germline): SGHAT, FQNNGV. The CDR3 contains 13 residues. The V and J ends lost 5 bases and 10 bases respectively, with 15 bases between them. The CDR3 reads CASSPRGRSEQFF. The CDR3 DNA reads TGTGCCAGCAGCCCAAGGGGCCGGTCCGAGCAGTTCTTC. Supplemented by reference TRBV11-2 and TRBJ2-1, the full variable domain reads EAGVAQSPRYKIIEKRQSVAFWCNPISGHATLYWYQQILGQGPKLLIQFQNNGVVDDSQLPKDRFSAERLKGVDSTLKIQPAKLEDSAVYLCASSPRGRSEQFFGPGTRLTVL.

This clonotype was counted only a few times. With a much larger clone just one base away, this may be a read error. J is TRBJ1-2 and V is TRBV7-8; maybe TRBD1 (6 bases). The germline V and J ends were trimmed by 5 bases and 2 bases, with 15 bases remaining between them. Germline V gene lookup returns CDR1 SGHVS and CDR2 FQNEAQ. The CDR3 contains 15 residues. In DNA, the CDR3 is TGTGCCAGCAGCCCTCGGGCAGGGGTGAACTATGGCTACACCTTC. Translating it yields CASSPRAGVNYGYTF. Supplemented by reference TRBV7-8 and TRBJ1-2, the full variable domain reads GAGVSQSPRYKVAKRGQDVALRCDPISGHVSLFWYQQALGQGPEFLTYFQNEAQLDKSGLPSDRFFAERPEGSVSTLKIQRTQQEDSAVYLCASSPRAGVNYGYTFGSGTRLTVV.

The V call is TRBV29-1, the J call TRBJ2-1; TRBD2 aligns across 11 bases. Germline lookup yields CDR1 SQVTM and CDR2 ANQGSEA. The CDR3 spans 18 residues. The J segment lost 0 bases and the V segment lost 6 bases, leaving 13 bases of the junction unmatched. The CDR3 nucleotides are TGCAGCGTCGGGGGGGGGACTAGCGGCACTAGCTCCTACAATGAGCAGTTCTTC. Its protein is CSVGGGTSGTSSYNEQFF.

This clonotype was seen at least ten times. The V gene is TRBV11-2, the J gene TRBJ2-1, with TRBD2 matching over 14 bases. Germline CDR1 is SGHAT and CDR2 is FQNNGV. There are 14 residues in the CDR3. J lost 13 bases, V lost 3 bases, and 5 bases had no gene match. Here the CDR3 DNA reads TGTGCCAGCAGCTTGGGGACTAGCGGGAGTTTACAGTTCTTC. Its protein product is CASSLGTSGSLQFF.

On this clonotype itself: Possible read error: a much larger clone is one base away. The genes are TRBV11-2 and TRBJ2-3, with TRBD1 as a possible D gene (6 bases). From germline, CDR1 is SGHAT and CDR2 FQNNGV. The CDR3 covers 19 residues. V was cut by 5 bases and J by 0 bases, with 24 bases left in between. CDR3 protein: CASSEEVEGDLTSTDTQYF. CDR3 nucleotide sequence: TGTGCCAGCAGCGAAGAAGTTGAGGGGGACCTGACTAGCACAGATACGCAGTATTTT.

Points on this clonotype: This could be a read error, since a much larger clone is one nucleotide away. This rearrangement joins TRBV10-3 to TRBJ1-6, with D possibly matching TRBD1 (6 bases). The CDR3 is made up of 14 amino acids. In germline, CDR1 is ENHRY, CDR2 SYGVKD. V shed 4 bases and J shed 10 bases, with 14 bases lying between them. CDR3 region: CAISVLDRLSPLHF. CDR3 DNA sequence: TGTGCCATCAGTGTTCTGGACAGATTATCACCCCTCCACTTT.

J is TRBJ2-6 and V is TRBV6-5, with D hard to call. This CDR3 is 15 amino acids long. The V and J ends lost 10 bases and 3 bases respectively, with 16 bases between them. CDR1 and CDR2 from the germline V gene are MNHEY and SVGAGI. CDR3: CAIRLEIGGANVLTF. CDR3 nucleotide sequence: TGTGCCATCAGGCTAGAGATCGGTGGGGCCAACGTCCTGACTTTC.

The V gene is TRBV7-9, the J gene TRBJ2-1, with D maybe TRBD2 (6 bases). Germline-derived CDR1 and CDR2 are SEHNR and FQNEAQ (reference sequence). V gave up 0 bases and J gave up 9 bases, with 15 bases separating them. CDR3 length: 15 amino acids. CDR3 in DNA: TGTGCCAGCAGCTTAGCCGGGTCGGGAGCGGGTGAGCAGTTCTTC. Its protein product is CASSLAGSGAGEQFF.

A note on this clonotype: The junction does not match germline at one end; this may be a read error. The rearrangement links TRBV5-1 to TRBJ2-2, with 9 bases lining up with TRBD2. CDR1 and CDR2 (germline): SGHRS, YFSETQ. This CDR3 is built from 16 residues. CDR3 residues: CASSLDSSGIAGELFF. The CDR3 nucleotides are TGCGCCAGCAGCTTGGATTCTAGCGGGATTGCCGGGGAGTTGTTTTTT.

For this clonotype: Germline and junction disagree at one end, which may indicate a read error. The chain carries TRBV10-3 and TRBJ2-5; 9 nucleotides agree with TRBD1. The CDR3 consists of 14 residues. Germline lookup yields CDR1 ENHRY and CDR2 SYGVKD. The CDR3 loop is CVINQGDRAETQYF. The CDR3 bases are TGTGTCATCAACCAAGGGGACAGGGCAGAGACCCAGTACTTC.

This clonotype was detected only a few times. The genes are TRBV12-3 or TRBV12-4 and TRBJ2-2; 9 bases are shared with TRBD1. The CDR3 extends over 14 amino acids. The trim removed 3 bases at V and 8 bases at J, leaving 4 bases unmatched. CDR3 sequence reads: CASSFGTGIGELFF. The CDR3, as DNA: TGTGCCAGCAGTTTTGGGACAGGGATTGGGGAGCTGTTTTTT.

This clonotype appeared many times. The chain links TRBV12-3 or TRBV12-4 to TRBJ2-7; 7 nucleotides agree with TRBD2. This CDR3 spans 15 amino acids. Unmatched junction bases numbered 9, after V lost 2 bases and J lost 5 bases. This CDR3 reads CASSLSGIVPHEQYF. Here the CDR3 DNA reads TGTGCCAGCAGTTTAAGCGGGATTGTCCCCCACGAGCAGTACTTC.

For this clonotype: One junction end does not reproduce the germline sequence, and a read error may be involved. CDR3 residues: CASSRAAGQGYEHYF. For the CDR3, the DNA is TGCGCCAGCAGCCGTGCGGCGGGACAGGGCTACGAGCACTACTTC. The V and J genes are TRBV4-1 and TRBJ2-7; TRBD1 matches at 9 bases. Germline CDR1 is MGHRA and CDR2 is YSYEKL. The CDR3 totals 15 residues.

The sample holds one count of this clonotype. At one of its ends the junction is not consistent with the germline gene, which may arise from a read error. The chain has TRBV11-2 and TRBJ2-1, with D perhaps TRBD2 (6 bases). Germline V CDR1 and CDR2: SGHAT, FQNNGV. The CDR3 is 13 amino acids. This CDR3 is CTSSIAEEGRGFF. CDR3 DNA sequence: TGTACCAGCAGCATAGCGGAGGAGGGAAGAGGGTTCTTC.

Remarks on this clonotype: One junction end disagrees with the germline gene, perhaps due to a read error. V is TRBV11-2 and J is TRBJ1-3; D is undetermined. Germline-derived CDR1 and CDR2 are SGHAT and FQNNGV. This CDR3 contains 17 residues. The CDR3 here is CAGSSSGVIRSGNTIYF. CDR3 sequence (DNA): TGTGCCGGCAGCTCGTCCGGTGTCATCCGAAGCGGAAACACCATATATTTT.

Comment on this clonotype: A much larger clone sits a single nucleotide away, making a read error possible. The chain couples TRBV29-1 to TRBJ2-6, with D unclear. Per the germline V gene, CDR1 is SQVTM and CDR2 is ANQGSEA. Between the trimmed V and J ends, which lost 7 bases and 0 bases, there was a span of 10 bases. The CDR3 sequence is 14 residues long. The CDR3 nucleotides are TGCAGCGCAATCGACAACTCTGGGGCCAACGTCCTGACTTTC. Its translation: CSAIDNSGANVLTF.